This T cell receptor (beta chain) was observed in a study of blood T cell repertoires in COVID-19. The method was immunoSEQ multiplex PCR; TCRdb's version includes in-frame clones alone and lacks a portion of them. Here the sample spans approximately 120,000 clones, approximately 87% being singletons. Germline lookup yields CDR1 MNHEY and CDR2 SMNVEV (reference sequence). The CDR3 is 14 residues long. Trimming stripped 6 bases from V and 4 bases from J, with 14 bases between. The chain couples TRBV27 to TRBJ2-3; D unclear. The sequenced sample consisted of peripheral blood. The clonotype originates from a woman in her fifties or sixties with acute or convalescent COVID-19. The CDR3 here is CASSLIPRADTQYF. The CDR3 nucleotides read TGTGCCAGCAGCCTCATTCCACGCGCAGATACGCAGTATTTT.